A single sample is the source of the 3 T cell receptor beta chains below, sequenced in a study of identical twins. Each CDR3 protein is one row after TCRdb ran MiXCR on the 5' RACE reads. The sample has around 960,000 distinct CDR3 sequences, roughly an eighth seen once. In addition, the sample was reused for a study of yellow fever vaccine responses in identical twins.

The sample comprised PBMCs. The receptors here all came from a woman aged 18-29 years in good health.

A few counts support this clonotype. The chain is built from TRBV20-1 and TRBJ2-1; 10 bases align to TRBD2. V lost 6 bases and J lost 4; bases outside the gene matches: 9. This CDR3 is 15 amino acids long. CDR1 is DFQATT and CDR2 is SNEGSKA in the germline V gene (reference sequence). The CDR3 loop is CSAKPGTSDYNEQFF. DNA of the CDR3: TGCAGTGCCAAGCCTGGGACTAGCGATTACAATGAGCAGTTCTTC.

A few counts support this clonotype. The rearrangement joins TRBV5-1 to TRBJ2-3; 8 nucleotides match TRBD2. The CDR3 is 19 amino acids. Germline V gene sequence: CDR1 SGHRS, CDR2 YFSETQ. Trimming removed 3 bases from V and 3 bases from J; junction bases left unmatched: 18. In DNA, the CDR3 is TGCGCCAGCAGCTCGTCCATCTCCATAGCGGGGATGAGGACAGATACGCAGTATTTT. Protein sequence: CASSSSISIAGMRTDTQYF. Variable domain in full (rest from reference TRBV5-1 and TRBJ2-3): KAGVTQTPRYLIKTRGQQVTLSCSPISGHRSVSWYQQTPGQGLQFLFEYFSETQRNKGNFPGRFSGRQFSNSRSEMNVSTLELGDSALYLCASSSSISIAGMRTDTQYFGPGTRLTVL.

V gene TRBV9 combines with J gene TRBJ2-7; perhaps TRBD2 as D (6 bases). V lost 4 bases to trimming and J lost 5 bases, with 16 bases between them. Germline V gene lookup returns CDR1 SGDLS and CDR2 YYNGEE. The CDR3 loop spans 14 amino acids. CDR3 residues: CASSRRAREDEQYF. CDR3 DNA sequence: TGTGCCAGCAGCAGGAGGGCGAGGGAGGACGAGCAGTACTTC.